This entry concerns a single TCR beta chain. Its antigen remains unidentified. This record belongs to a study of cytomegalovirus exposure and HLA in healthy donors. Regarding the study as a whole: For cytomegalovirus status, the classifier reportedly gave diagnoses with high specificity and sensitivity. The tendency of first-cohort TCR clusters to co-occur in the 110 or so validation repertoires emerged from a later analysis.

TCRdb keeps only in-frame clones here, not all; method: immunoSEQ multiplex PCR. Among about 350,000 clones listed, roughly 87% were seen once. The germline gives CDR1 SEHNR, CDR2 FQNEAQ (reference sequence). The CDR3 contains 14 residues. V gave up 3 bases and J gave up 3 bases; unmatched junction bases: 1. The donors were members of the validation cohort comprising over 100 subjects, separate from the roughly 650-subject first cohort. Sequenced sample: PBMCs. The chain links TRBV7-9 to TRBJ2-7, with TRBD1 matching 11 bases. This TCR was recovered from a woman in her 30s in good health and CMV-seropositive. In DNA, the CDR3 is TGTGCCAGCAGCTTGGGACAGGGGGTCTACGAGCAGTACTTC. It is translated as CASSLGQGVYEQYF.